This is a list of T cell receptor beta chains from one sample in a study of glioma-infiltrating T cells. One entry per CDR3 protein, called by TCRdb with MiXCR from the multiplex PCR reads. Here the sample spans approximately 89,000 distinct CDR3 sequences, 20% to 25% being singletons. Sequenced material: glioma tissue, nonneoplastic brain tissue, or PBMCs (not recorded which). These receptors all stem from a human donor with low-grade glioma or glioblastoma, undergoing nonglioma brain surgery, or in good health (not recorded which). The CDR3 runs from the conserved cysteine through the conserved F or W. D genes are given only for firm matches.

v_gene	j_gene	d_gene	CDR3aa
TRBV20-1	TRBJ2-7	TRBD1	CSAQDRVGLYEQYF
TRBV20-1	TRBJ2-5	-	CSARRSEVSSETQYF
TRBV29-1	TRBJ2-1	TRBD2	CSVNPSGSLHEQFF
TRBV9	TRBJ1-4	-	CASSFGGGPATNEKLFF
TRBV4-1	TRBJ2-1	-	CASSQGGLLDEQFF
TRBV2	TRBJ2-5	TRBD2	CASTSGAAAQYF
TRBV20-1	TRBJ2-3	TRBD1	CSAGTGSFSDTQYF
TRBV20-1	TRBJ1-2	-	CSARREGVGYGYTF
TRBV5-6	TRBJ2-1	-	CASSQNRPNRGNEQFF
TRBV7-9	TRBJ1-3	-	CASSPGTFSGNTIYF
TRBV12-3/TRBV12-4	TRBJ2-1	TRBD1	CAIGTGGFNEQFF
TRBV20-1	TRBJ1-2	-	CSARDQIGIGYTF
TRBV19	TRBJ1-1	-	CASTRAGPNTEAFF
TRBV7-2	TRBJ2-1	TRBD2	CASSQATSGREEFF
TRBV11-2	TRBJ1-4	-	CASSPGHLTNEKLFF
TRBV25-1	TRBJ2-5	TRBD1	CASRQGPRETQYF
TRBV6-1	TRBJ2-1	TRBD2	CASSRPSLRGASYNEQFF
TRBV7-2	TRBJ1-2	-	CASSLSRGPNGYTF
TRBV11-2	TRBJ2-1	TRBD2	CASRPGTSGNDEQFF
TRBV12-3/TRBV12-4	TRBJ1-2	-	CASSFQVEDYGYTF
TRBV6-1	TRBJ1-5	-	CASSYCGEKNAGSNQPQHF
TRBV14	TRBJ1-2	-	CASSPMVGESSYTF
TRBV6-1	TRBJ2-1	-	CASRTYTTREQFF
TRBV19	TRBJ1-1	-	CASSSPGRPNTEAFF